This TCR beta chain originates from a study of cytomegalovirus exposure and HLA in healthy donors (dated by TCRdb to about 2017). As for the study more broadly: In an earlier analysis of approximately 500 of the donors, around 290 Gb of sequence data and some 120 million unique TCR beta sequences from approximately 180 million T cells were reported. Approximately 310 gigabases of sequencing data and 70 million to 100 million unique TCR sequences made up an early release that covered approximately 700 HLA-typed donors. Of the 398 genotyped donors, approximately 81% were placed in the genetic ancestry cluster associated with self-reported Caucasian donors. The study aimed to test whether signatures of past pathogen exposure could be identified by cataloging public T cell receptors. The study used immunosequencing to profile the T cell repertoires of some 600 subjects and linked those repertoires to cytomegalovirus serostatus. Along with the approximately 700-subject first cohort, a separate validation cohort of around 110 different subjects was used. To predict cytomegalovirus infection status, the study combined high-throughput TCR immunosequencing, statistical association of individual TCRs with disease status, and machine learning. A later analysis re-analyzed previously published TCR beta repertoires from roughly 600 donors and added high-resolution HLA genotyping to study TCR occurrence patterns. In the later analysis, no new phenotypic data were used to find candidate immune exposures; instead, reliance was placed on TCR beta sequences and their occurrence across donors. An earlier analysis of 500 to 650 of the donors applied high-throughput TCR beta sequencing to assess whether each TCR beta V gene segment acted as functional or pseudogenic. Donor age, sex, ethnicity and CMV serostatus were compiled together with the repertoire data. Genome-wide SNP genotypes for about 55% of the roughly 670 donors were used in a later genetic analysis, which treated that subset as a discovery cohort. All discovery cohort repertoires had been generated using a single sequencing platform. Both class I and class II loci were covered by HLA typing, at four-digit resolution. The number of typed donors differed by locus: about 629-630 for A, B, C, DRB1 and DQB1; some 500 for DQA1; 606 for DPA1; and approximately 450 for DPB1. Roughly 5 DR-DQ haplotypes were handled as single units for association and clustering because linkage in the cohort was strong. Among about 390 genotyped donors of the cohort, an average of about 240,000 unique TCR beta nucleotide sequences were sequenced per donor, roughly 18% of them non-productive. Overall study outcomes, separate from this receptor: A further reported finding was that TCR beta sequences accurately predicted the HLA-A and HLA-B alleles for most subjects in the first cohort. A later analysis found that TCR association rates varied across HLA loci, with DRB1 alleles showing the most associated TCRs and HLA-C alleles the fewest. In a later analysis, most CMV-associated TCR beta chains were found to appear HLA-restricted, with HLA associations seemingly driven largely by CMV exposure. Because the 87-base-pair reads could not distinguish some IMGT-functional V segments, including TRBV6-2 and TRBV6-3, those segments were excluded. Sequencing depth was assumed to be roughly uniform across donors in the presence/absence analyses, though that assumption may not hold. A later analysis associated about 17,000 TCR beta sequences with specific HLA alleles at a false discovery rate of 0.05. Cytomegalovirus status was reported to be diagnosed by the classifier with high specificity and sensitivity in both the original and validation cohorts. The earlier analysis of nearly 600 of the donors excluded 15 to 20 rarely observed V segments, including chromosome 9 orphons, because counts were too low. Across donors, most TCR sequences were observed very rarely, whereas some public TCRs were present in many individuals. Assigning TCR associations to individual alleles was difficult when HLA alleles, especially DR and DQ, strongly co-occurred. In vitro tests confirmed that a few of the cytomegalovirus-associated TCR beta chains recognize cytomegalovirus antigens. The only immune exposure information available for the cohort was CMV serostatus. The authors suggested that the approach could potentially be generalized to other disease states and immunological phenotypes. Because some donors lacked HLA typing at each locus, the association tests relied only on the typed subset. In the study, approximately 150 TCR beta chains were listed as associated with cytomegalovirus. V-gene and J-gene trimming of TCR beta chains was associated with a missense DCLRE1C variant in a later genetic analysis, and the association was replicated in an independent cohort. According to a later genetic analysis, donors in an Asian-associated ancestry cluster had fewer N-insertions in productive TCRs than the approximately 630-donor mean. Broadly in line with IMGT annotations, most TCR beta V segments showed up in productive rearrangements about 87% or about 30% of the time in an earlier analysis of some 590 of the donors. A cluster of highly shared sequence variants was judged likely to represent a technical artifact of the sequencing pipeline. A later analysis reported that several top co-occurrence clusters appeared linked to parvovirus B19, influenza, CMV and Epstein-Barr virus. A later analysis found that HLA-associated TCR beta chains were more clonally expanded and had lower generation probabilities than equally common non-associated chains. In this cohort, only TCR beta chains were sequenced, and detectable features were limited by the absence of alpha or paired-chain data. Correlated functional status among segregating V segments might reflect linkage disequilibrium, but an unknown experimental factor could not be ruled out.

In the case of this clone: The antigen this receptor binds is unknown.

The CDR3 runs 16 residues from the cysteine to the phenylalanine. The DNA shown is the 48-base CDR3, in frame from base 1. CDR1 is given as KGHSH and CDR2 as LQKENI, both from the germline V gene. Germline trimming: 2 bases from V, 4 bases from J; junction bases outside gene matches: 10. The cohort was made up of 500 to 800 healthy bone marrow donors. All cohort members were sampled while nominally healthy, although unrecorded immune exposures were likely present. The donor was CMV seronegative and belonged to the group of roughly 330 seronegative cohort members. Every donor gave a peripheral blood sample, and the peripheral blood mononuclear cells from that sample were used for TCR beta sequencing. Genomic DNA extraction from the blood cell samples was performed with the Qiagen DNeasy Blood Extraction Kit. Library preparation was by the immunoSEQ multiplex PCR assay. For the multiplex PCR, a mixture combining 60 forward primers for TCR Vbeta segments and 13 reverse primers for TCR Jbeta segments was used. The CDR3 region of rearranged TCR beta genes was amplified from genomic DNA by a multiplex PCR assay. The amplified TCR beta libraries were sequenced on the Illumina HiSeq System as 87-base-pair reads. The authors processed their data as follows. A later analysis counted about 82 million unique TCR beta chains across the 640 or so repertoires, and around 9.9 million of these chains were shared by at least two donors. A nearest-neighbor algorithm error-corrected the raw reads and collapsed the reads into unique sequences, merging closely related sequences to remove PCR and sequencing errors. V, D and J gene segments were assigned by aligning CDR3 sequences to IMGT reference sequences. For a sequence to be retained, at least a six-nucleotide match to both a V gene segment and a J gene segment was required. A rearrangement counted as productive if the CDR3 had no stop codons and remained in frame with V and J, and every other rearrangement counted as non-productive. Following IMGT convention, CDR3 was defined as the stretch from the second conserved V-encoded cysteine up to the conserved J-encoded phenylalanine. The earlier analysis of some 540 of the donors excluded any sequence lacking an unambiguous match to a single V gene segment. In an earlier analysis of 587 of the donors, a V segment was called functional when productive rearrangements were above 56.7%, and segregating when the standard deviation between donors exceeded 5%. To diagnose cytomegalovirus status from the catalog of TCR beta chain sequences, a statistical classification framework was built. A later analysis assigned V and J genes by comparing TCR nucleotide sequences with IMGT/GENE-DB human TR gene sequences. The TCRdist pipeline was used in a later analysis to assign CDR3 sequences and most-parsimonious VDJ recombination scenarios. A later analysis defined each TCR beta chain by its CDR3 amino acid sequence plus V-gene family, and excluded reads lacking a unique V-gene family. A later analysis removed several hundred highly shared, low-generation-probability nucleotide sequences to deal with suspected cross-contamination and a sequencing artifact. For each public chain, a later analysis derived a clonal expansion index from normalized ranks of inferred template counts within each repertoire. In a later analysis, generation probabilities were computed using a VDJ recombination model fitted to out-of-frame rearrangements, and the results were checked against IGoR. In a later analysis, TCR-TCR, TCR-HLA and TCR-CMV co-occurrence was scored with hypergeometric tests, and a repertoire-size bias correction was applied to TCR pairs. A later analysis estimated false discovery rates by permuting HLA or CMV assignments 20 times. A later analysis grouped co-occurring TCRs with DBSCAN, adding TCRdist sequence similarity when clustering within HLA-allele-positive subsets. Repertoires with fewer than 30,000 or more than 120,000 public chains, plus five repertoires with anomalous nucleotide sharing, were excluded from co-occurrence clustering. Imported from immuneACCESS, the table was reduced by TCRdb to in-frame sequences with V and J called. These copies leave out some clones; in studies compared against another copy, an unresolved V gene accounts for under half, and the cause of the remainder is not known. The DNA gave D and trimming, while V, J and clone size come from that table. This sample's table lists about 79,000 clones. Approximately 4.3% of the sample goes to the ten largest clones.

The source material was PBMCs. The sequence derives from a young man in good health and CMV-seronegative. The rearranged segments are TRBV18 and TRBJ1-2; 7 central nucleotides agree with TRBD1. The sequence in DNA is TGTGCCAGCTCACCAGTCTCGTCAGGGGGACCCTATGGCTACACCTTC. It translates to CASSPVSSGGPYGYTF.